The 27 T cell receptor beta chains reported below all come from one sample, sequenced in a study of CD8 T cells in ankylosing spondylitis. General study results and limits: Ankylosing spondylitis blood appeared to be characterized by a TCR beta motif of 8 or 9 highly homologous variants.

TCRdb called the 5' RACE reads again in MiXCR, with one record for every CDR3 protein. There are around 450,000 distinct CDR3 sequences in the sample; more than 25% occur only once, and about 0.9% lies in the top ten. Which antigens these TCRs recognize remains unknown. The sample comprised blood, either unsorted or a sorted T cell fraction (not recorded which). The receptors stem from a male donor with ankylosing spondylitis.

The CDR3 DNA follows: TGTGCCAGCAGTCCAGATCACAGGGTACCTGAAGCTTTCTTT. Its translation: CASSPDHRVPEAFF. This rearrangement joins TRBV27 to TRBJ1-1, with a possible D match to TRBD1 (6 bases). Germline CDR1 is MNHEY and CDR2 is SMNVEV (reference sequence). V was pared by 5 bases and J by 6 bases, with 16 bases between. CDR3 length: 14 amino acids.

The chain uses TRBV5-1 and TRBJ2-1; 11 bases are a match to TRBD2. The junction had 12 bases not matched to a gene; V was cut back by 0 bases and J by 1 base. The CDR3 consists of 20 residues. CDR1 and CDR2 (germline): SGHRS, YFSETQ. DNA for the CDR3: TGCGCCAGCAGCTTGGCCTCGGTAGCGGGAGGGGGATGGTCCTACAATGAGCAGTTCTTC. Encoded protein: CASSLASVAGGGWSYNEQFF.

The chain uses TRBV20-1 and TRBJ2-1, with TRBD2 matching over 8 bases. The CDR3 has 14 amino acids. With 3 bases clipped from V and 4 bases from J, the junction kept 5 bases outside the gene matches. Germline V gene lookup returns CDR1 DFQATT and CDR2 SNEGSKA (reference sequence). CDR3 amino acids: CSASRVAGYNEQFF. Written as DNA, the CDR3 is TGCAGTGCTAGTAGAGTAGCGGGATACAATGAGCAGTTCTTC.

This clonotype occurred once. This chain uses TRBV20-1 with TRBJ2-3, with D uncertain. The CDR3 covers 16 residues. The V gene lost 3 bases and the J gene lost 1 base, with 17 bases spanning the gap. CDR1 and CDR2 (germline): DFQATT, SNEGSKA (reference sequence). The CDR3 DNA sequence: TGCAGTGCTAGGTCGGAGATCGGTCATGGCACAGATACGCAGTATTTT. Translation gives CSARSEIGHGTDTQYF.

The chain couples TRBV10-3 to TRBJ1-4, with 8 bases matching TRBD1. This CDR3 spans 16 amino acids. Trimming removed 0 bases from V and 7 bases from J; junction bases left unmatched: 7. The V gene's germline CDR1 is ENHRY and CDR2 SYGVKD. DNA for the CDR3: TGTGCCATCAGTGAGTCACAGGGGGTTCCGGGTGAAAAACTGTTTTTT. This sequence encodes CAISESQGVPGEKLFF.

This clonotype appeared once. The chain combines TRBV24-1 with TRBJ2-1; 11 nucleotides line up with TRBD2. The germline V gene has CDR1 KGHDR and CDR2 SFDVKD. The CDR3 consists of 16 residues. V was clipped by 2 bases and J by 8 bases; unmatched bases: 7. CDR3 loop: CATSDSWVAGGYEQFF. The CDR3 DNA is TGTGCCACCAGTGATTCTTGGGTAGCGGGAGGGTATGAGCAGTTCTTC.

A few counts support this clonotype. This rearrangement joins TRBV12-3 or TRBV12-4 to TRBJ2-1, with TRBD1 matching over 11 bases. The CDR3 covers 13 residues. J was trimmed by 9 bases and V by 4 bases; bases with no gene match: 2. The CDR3 loop reads CASSWDRGSEQFF. Here the CDR3 DNA reads TGTGCCAGCAGTTGGGACAGGGGGAGTGAGCAGTTCTTC.

The V gene is TRBV7-2, the J gene TRBJ1-3; D is possibly TRBD1 (6 bases). The germline V gene encodes CDR1 SGHTA and CDR2 FQGNSA. The CDR3 is 15 amino acids. V lost 7 bases to trimming and J lost 4 bases, with 17 bases between them. This chain's CDR3 is CASTPPGAGGNTIYF. DNA of the CDR3: TGTGCCAGCACCCCCCCAGGGGCTGGGGGAAACACCATATATTTT.

V is TRBV7-2 and J is TRBJ1-6, with 7 bases fitting TRBD1. CDR3 size: 13 residues. The ends lost 7 bases at V and 9 bases at J; junction bases unmatched: 6. Germline V gives CDR1 SGHTA, CDR2 FQGNSA. The CDR3 reads CASTLDRVSPLHF. The CDR3 bases are TGTGCCAGCACCCTAGACAGGGTTTCACCCCTCCACTTT. The variable domain in full, completed from reference TRBV7-2 and TRBJ1-6, reads GAGVSQSPSNKVTEKGKDVELRCDPISGHTALYWYRQSLGQGLEFLIYFQGNSAPDKSGLPSDRFSAERTGGSVSTLTIQRTQQEDSAVYLCASTLDRVSPLHFGNGTRLTVT.

This clonotype was seen a handful of times. V is TRBV20-1 and J is TRBJ2-1; 9 nucleotides line up with TRBD2. The length of the CDR3 is 16 residues. Looked up from germline, CDR1 is DFQATT and CDR2 is SNEGSKA (reference sequence). J was trimmed by 2 bases and V by 3 bases; bases with no gene match: 8. The CDR3 nucleotides read TGCAGTGCTAGTAGCGGGAGTGGAGATCCCTACAATGAGCAGTTCTTC. Its translation: CSASSGSGDPYNEQFF.

The chain has TRBV20-1 and TRBJ2-6; D is possibly TRBD1 (6 bases). Deletions cut 6 bases from V and 2 bases from J, with 11 bases between. The CDR3 covers 14 residues. The germline gives CDR1 DFQATT, CDR2 SNEGSKA (reference sequence). The CDR3 nucleotides are TGCAGTGCCCAGTCAGGGGCTGGGGCCAACGTCCTGACTTTC. Its translation is CSAQSGAGANVLTF.

The chain uses TRBV18 and TRBJ1-4, with TRBD1 matching over 9 bases. The junction had 4 bases not matched to a gene; V was cut back by 1 base and J by 7 bases. From germline, CDR1 is KGHSH and CDR2 LQKENI. The CDR3 has 15 residues. The CDR3 region has the DNA TGTGCCAGCTCACCACTACAGGGGGCGGGTGAAAAACTGTTTTTT. Amino acid sequence: CASSPLQGAGEKLFF.

V is TRBV30 and J is TRBJ2-3; 8 bases match TRBD1. V gave up 2 bases and J gave up 2 bases; unmatched junction bases: 3. This CDR3 has 14 amino acids. Germline assignment: CDR1 GTSNPN and CDR2 SVGIG (reference sequence). CDR3 DNA sequence: TGTGCCTGGAGTCCAGGGGGCTTCACAGATACGCAGTATTTT. Translated, it gives CAWSPGGFTDTQYF.

Written as DNA, the CDR3 is TGCGCCAGCAGCCAAACGGGACACGAAGAGACCCAGTACTTC. Its protein is CASSQTGHEETQYF. The gene calls are TRBV23-1 and TRBJ2-5; D may be TRBD1 (6 bases). TRBV23-1 is designated an ORF whose function remains uncertain. This CDR3 has 14 amino acids. The V gene lost 6 bases and the J gene lost 3 bases, with 14 bases spanning the gap.

The chain couples TRBV11-2 to TRBJ1-1; D unclear. The CDR3 sequence is 12 residues long. Germline CDR1 reads SGHAT; CDR2 reads FQNNGV. The V end lost 3 bases, the J end lost 7 bases, and 9 bases lay between the germline ends. The CDR3: CASSFSLSEAFF. The CDR3 DNA reads as TGTGCCAGCAGCTTTTCCTTGAGTGAAGCTTTCTTT.

This chain joins TRBV3-1 and TRBJ2-2; 9 bases are a match to TRBD2. Germline loops: CDR1 LGHDT, CDR2 YNNKEL (reference sequence). After removal of 1 base from V and 4 bases from J, the junction contained 4 bases not matched to a gene. This CDR3 has 16 residues. CDR3 DNA: TGTGCCAGCAGCCAAGGACTAGCGGCAACCACCGGGGAGCTGTTTTTT. This sequence encodes CASSQGLAATTGELFF.

The J gene is TRBJ2-1, the V gene TRBV20-1; D unclear. This CDR3 spans 17 amino acids. V lost 0 bases and J lost 4, with 19 bases in between. Germline loops: CDR1 DFQATT, CDR2 SNEGSKA (reference sequence). The CDR3 coding sequence is TGCAGTGCTAGAGATCGGAGAGGCACCTACCCTTACAATGAGCAGTTCTTC. Translating it yields CSARDRRGTYPYNEQFF.

CDR3 residues: CASRPTGGQETQYF. For the CDR3, the DNA is TGCGCCAGCAGGCCTACAGGGGGACAAGAGACCCAGTACTTC. V and J are TRBV5-1 and TRBJ2-5; 8 nucleotides match TRBD1. After removal of 5 bases from V and 2 bases from J, the junction contained 5 bases not matched to a gene. Germline CDR1 reads SGHRS; CDR2 reads YFSETQ. The CDR3 is 14 amino acids.

The chain employs TRBV20-1 and TRBJ1-2, with unresolved D. The V end was cut by 6 bases, the J end by 0 bases, with 14 bases between. The CDR3 totals 14 residues. Looked up from germline, CDR1 is DFQATT and CDR2 is SNEGSKA (reference sequence). The CDR3 DNA is TGCAGTGCCCTAAAGGCCCGACCTAACTATGGCTACACCTTC. Encoded protein: CSALKARPNYGYTF.

This chain connects TRBV24-1 to TRBJ2-1; 8 nucleotides line up with TRBD2. The trim removed 0 bases at V and 8 bases at J, leaving 14 bases unmatched. Germline V lookup: CDR1 KGHDR, CDR2 SFDVKD. This CDR3 spans 18 amino acids. CDR3 nucleotides: TGTGCCACCAGTGATTTGAGTATACCGGGAGGGCCAAGGGATGAGCAGTTCTTC. It codes for CATSDLSIPGGPRDEQFF.

The chain has TRBV16 and TRBJ2-3, with 7 bases that match TRBD1. The CDR3 consists of 15 residues. Unmatched junction bases numbered 8, after V lost 4 bases and J lost 4 bases. The V gene's germline CDR1 is KGHSY and CDR2 FQNENV. The CDR3 spells CASSPDRTFADTQYF. CDR3 coding DNA: TGTGCCAGCAGCCCGGACAGGACCTTTGCAGATACGCAGTATTTT.

V is TRBV7-2 and J is TRBJ2-5, with 12 nucleotides matching TRBD2. The CDR3 has 17 residues. Looked up from germline, CDR1 is SGHTA and CDR2 is FQGNSA. Trimming at V came to 1 base and at J to 5 bases, leaving 8 bases not matched to a gene. CDR3 sequence: CASSLGLAGGEGETQYF. The CDR3 DNA is TGTGCCAGCAGCTTAGGGCTAGCGGGAGGGGAAGGGGAGACCCAGTACTTC.

The chain recombines TRBV30 with TRBJ2-1; D unresolved. Germline assignment: CDR1 GTSNPN and CDR2 SVGIG (reference sequence). This CDR3 spans 14 amino acids. Trimming removed 2 bases from V and 9 bases from J, with 17 bases in between. The CDR3 loop reads CAWSNRAGSSEQFF. CDR3 nucleotides: TGTGCCTGGAGTAATCGGGCAGGAAGCAGTGAGCAGTTCTTC.

J is TRBJ2-1 and V is TRBV10-3; TRBD1 is a possible D gene (7 bases). The CDR3 is 13 residues long. The V end lost 6 bases, the J end lost 9 bases, and 15 bases lay between the germline ends. CDR1 and CDR2 (germline): ENHRY, SYGVKD. CDR3 DNA: TGTGCCATCAGCCTGGAGGGGGCAGGTGAGCAGTTCTTC. Translated: CAISLEGAGEQFF.

V usage is TRBV29-1 and J usage is TRBJ1-3; D gene uncertain. Trimming stripped 4 bases from V and 2 bases from J, with 9 bases between. CDR1 and CDR2 from the germline V gene are SQVTM and ANQGSEA. The CDR3 sequence is 13 residues long. The CDR3 DNA reads TGCAGCGTTGTTCCCGGGCCTGGAAACACCATATATTTT. It yields the protein CSVVPGPGNTIYF.

In its sample, this clonotype was seen a few times. V usage is TRBV5-1 and J usage is TRBJ2-1; D not certain. The CDR3 runs 13 residues. V was trimmed by 1 base and J by 6 bases, leaving 8 bases between them. Germline lookup yields CDR1 SGHRS and CDR2 YFSETQ. CDR3 residues: CASSLQRSNEQFF. The CDR3 DNA is TGCGCCAGCAGCTTGCAAAGATCCAATGAGCAGTTCTTC.

The V gene is TRBV11-3, the J gene TRBJ2-7, with D perhaps assigned TRBD1 or TRBD2 (5 bases each). Per the germline V gene, CDR1 is SGHNT and CDR2 is YENEEA. V was clipped by 6 bases and J by 2 bases, with 17 bases between them. CDR3 size: 15 residues. The CDR3: CASSFQGSGPYEQYF. The CDR3, as DNA: TGTGCCAGCAGTTTCCAGGGTTCGGGACCCTACGAGCAGTACTTC.